This TCR beta chain originates from a study of blood T cell repertoires in COVID-19. Germline V gene sequence: CDR1 SGHTA, CDR2 FQGNSA. This CDR3 comprises 12 residues. Trimming took off 5 bases at V and 6 bases at J, with 11 bases between the two ends. Only in-frame clones appear in the TCRdb table, and some are missing; sequencing was by immunoSEQ multiplex PCR. The sample comprises about 170,000 clones, over 75% of which are singletons, and 0.7% to 0.9% rests with the top ten. This clone showed up just once. This TCR was recovered from a woman under 30 who had recovered from COVID-19. V usage is TRBV7-2 and J usage is TRBJ2-7; maybe TRBD2 (6 bases). The sample taken for sequencing was PBMCs or T cells enriched from blood (not recorded which). Written as DNA, the CDR3 is TGTGCCAGCAGCCAGACTAGTCGCGAGCAGTACTTC. This codes for CASSQTSREQYF.